Included here is one T cell receptor (beta chain) sequence, with context. This sample stems from a study of blood T cell repertoires in COVID-19. Study-wide background: Samples came from the United States, Italy and Spain, spanning acute and convalescent COVID-19. T cells, B-cell-depleted T cells, or PBMCs supplied cDNA or gDNA.

This CDR3 has 12 amino acids. Germline CDR1 is SGHTA and CDR2 is FQGTGA. V trimming: 4 bases; J trimming: 9 bases; junction bases outside the gene matches: 3. Under the authors' procedure: Reference gene primers were amplified, and this amplification served to estimate nucleated cell counts. Assay used: immunoSEQ multiplex PCR; TCRdb lists only in-frame clones, some missing. V, J and clone size are those of that table, while D and trimming were read from the DNA. The data contain roughly 570,000 clones, roughly 91% of them singletons. Seattle patients were enrolled during active infection and followed longitudinally.

V is TRBV7-3 and J is TRBJ1-1; the match to TRBD1 covers 9 bases. The sequence was obtained from a woman aged 50 to 65 with COVID-19, enrolled during active disease. Sequencing used peripheral blood. The CDR3 bases are TGTGCCAGCAGCTCGGGGACAGGGAAAGCTTTCTTT. Translated: CASSSGTGKAFF.